Each of the 29 T cell receptor beta chains below was sequenced from the same sample in a study of PD-L1 blockade in urothelial cancer. This table comes from immunoSEQ multiplex PCR, and its TCRdb copy is limited to in-frame clones, with some not included. In the table there are around 80,000 clones, more than 85% of which are singletons. Time point noted: peripheral blood 6 weeks after treatment start. Sequencing used PBMCs, obtained around atezolizumab (anti-PD-L1) treatment. The source is a woman older than 75 with urothelial cancer.

This clone was detected a few times. The DNA for the CDR3 is TGTGCCAGCAGTTCCTATGGACTAGCGGGGTACGAGCAGTACTTC. It codes for CASSSYGLAGYEQYF. The V and J genes are TRBV27 and TRBJ2-7; 12 positions match TRBD2. Trimming took 4 bases from V and 4 from J; bases not matched to a gene: 5. This CDR3 region has 15 residues. CDR1 is MNHEY and CDR2 is SMNVEV in the germline V gene (reference sequence).

V and J are TRBV7-2 and TRBJ1-5; TRBD1 matches at 7 bases. The germline gives CDR1 SGHTA, CDR2 FQGNSA. The CDR3 covers 15 residues. V gave up 1 base and J gave up 3 bases; unmatched junction bases: 3. CDR3 loop: CASSLETGINQPQHF. The CDR3 DNA follows: TGTGCCAGCAGCTTAGAGACAGGGATCAATCAGCCCCAGCATTTT. Combining the CDR3 with reference TRBV7-2 and TRBJ1-5 gives the whole variable domain GAGVSQSPSNKVTEKGKDVELRCDPISGHTALYWYRQSLGQGLEFLIYFQGNSAPDKSGLPSDRFSAERTGGSVSTLTIQRTQQEDSAVYLCASSLETGINQPQHFGDGTRLSIL.

The chain carries TRBV5-4 and TRBJ2-1; perhaps TRBD2 as D (5 bases). The V end was cut by 1 base, the J end by 4 bases, with 9 bases between. CDR1 is SGHNT, CDR2 YYREEE, per germline (reference sequence). CDR3 size: 14 residues. Here the CDR3 reads CASSLSGSYNEQFF. The CDR3 nucleotides read TGTGCCAGCAGCTTGTCGGGGAGTTACAATGAGCAGTTCTTC.

This clone was found a few times. This chain uses TRBV6-6 with TRBJ1-1; tentatively, D is TRBD1 (6 bases). Germline V gene data show CDR1 as MNHNY and CDR2 as SVGAGI (reference sequence). CDR3 length equals 12 residues. Trimming took 8 bases from V and 11 from J, leaving 18 bases between them. The CDR3 protein is CASRIGGPEAFF. The CDR3 nucleotides are TGTGCCAGCCGTATAGGGGGACCGGAGGCTTTCTTT.

The rearrangement uses TRBV11-3 and TRBJ2-2, with 9 bases identical to TRBD1. Trimming at V came to 3 bases and at J to 6 bases, leaving 8 bases not matched to a gene. The CDR3 contains 16 residues. From germline, CDR1 is SGHNT and CDR2 YENEEA. The CDR3: CASSFTRDRAPGELFF. The CDR3 nucleotides read TGTGCCAGCAGCTTTACTCGGGACAGGGCCCCCGGGGAGCTGTTTTTT.

This chain uses TRBV27 with TRBJ2-7; no reliable D call. CDR1 MNHEY and CDR2 SMNVEV come from the germline V gene (reference sequence). V was trimmed by 8 bases and J by 3 bases, leaving 20 bases between them. CDR3 size: 15 residues. CDR3 residues: CASGHPPDNGYEQYF. The CDR3 bases are TGTGCCAGCGGCCACCCTCCTGACAATGGCTACGAGCAGTACTTC.

CDR3 nucleotide sequence: TGTGCCAGCGGACAGGCTCTGAACACCGGGGAGCTGTTTTTT. Residues: CASGQALNTGELFF. V is TRBV7-3 and J is TRBJ2-2, with 7 bases fitting TRBD1. This CDR3 comprises 14 residues. Per the germline V gene, CDR1 is SGHTA and CDR2 is FQGTGA. The J segment lost 1 base and the V segment lost 8 bases, leaving 4 bases of the junction unmatched.

This clone has only one observation. The CDR3 spells CASSRLPGQGAYEQYF. As DNA, the CDR3 is TGTGCCAGCAGCCGACTCCCGGGACAGGGGGCTTACGAGCAGTACTTC. The chain uses TRBV5-4 and TRBJ2-7, with TRBD1 identical over 12 bases. The germline V gene encodes CDR1 SGHNT and CDR2 YYREEE (reference sequence). CDR3 size: 16 residues. Losses at the gene ends were 4 bases for V and 4 bases for J; bases not matched to a gene: 9.

This chain joins TRBV5-1 and TRBJ2-7; 7 nucleotides match TRBD1. V trimming: 4 bases; J trimming: 5 bases; junction bases outside the gene matches: 12. Germline lookup yields CDR1 SGHRS and CDR2 YFSETQ. There are 15 residues in the CDR3. CDR3 coding DNA: TGCGCCAGCAGCACGGGGACAGCAATCCCCCACGAGCAGTACTTC. Translated, it gives CASSTGTAIPHEQYF.

This chain connects TRBV5-1 to TRBJ1-2; 9 nucleotides align to TRBD1. The trim removed 4 bases at V and 7 bases at J, leaving 5 bases unmatched. Germline V gene sequence: CDR1 SGHRS, CDR2 YFSETQ. The CDR3 loop spans 13 amino acids. The CDR3 reads CASSTTGGGGYTF. CDR3 nucleotide sequence: TGCGCCAGCAGCACCACAGGGGGCGGTGGCTACACCTTC.

This clone was seen only a few times. This sequence joins TRBV6-1 and TRBJ1-2; no definite D call. The germline V gene encodes CDR1 MNHNS and CDR2 SASEGT. The germline V and J ends were trimmed by 3 bases and 8 bases, with 13 bases remaining between them. The CDR3 sequence is 13 residues long. CDR3 amino acids: CASSDGAEGGYTF. The CDR3 nucleotides are TGTGCCAGCAGTGACGGAGCAGAAGGAGGCTACACCTTC.

V usage is TRBV10-1 and J usage is TRBJ1-1, with D hard to call. V gave up 2 bases and J gave up 11 bases, with 9 bases separating them. The CDR3 loop spans 11 amino acids. CDR1 is WNHNN and CDR2 is SYGVQD in the germline V gene (reference sequence). CDR3: CASSERPGAFF. The DNA for the CDR3 is TGCGCCAGCAGTGAGCGCCCTGGCGCTTTCTTT.

The chain has TRBV4-2 and TRBJ1-1; 9 nucleotides agree with TRBD1. CDR3 length equals 16 residues. Germline values: CDR1 LGHNA, CDR2 YNFKEQ. Trimming at V came to 1 base and at J to 1 base, leaving 4 bases not matched to a gene. In DNA, the CDR3 is TGTGCCAGCAGCCAAGGCATGGGACAGGGGAACACTGAAGCTTTCTTT. Its translation: CASSQGMGQGNTEAFF.

This chain uses TRBV5-1 with TRBJ2-1; 10 nucleotides match TRBD2. J lost 0 bases, V lost 2 bases, and 17 bases had no gene match. Germline-derived CDR1 and CDR2 are SGHRS and YFSETQ. The CDR3 is 21 amino acids. This CDR3 is CASSFPIAGLADESSYNEQFF. CDR3 bases: TGCGCCAGCAGCTTCCCTATTGCTGGACTAGCGGATGAGAGCTCCTACAATGAGCAGTTCTTC.

The V call is TRBV6-5, the J call TRBJ1-2, with 9 bases lining up with TRBD1. The CDR3 is 14 amino acids. Germline CDR1 reads MNHEY; CDR2 reads SVGAGI. V gave up 6 bases and J gave up 2 bases; unmatched junction bases: 4. The CDR3 sequence: CASSRDRANYGYTF. CDR3 sequence (DNA): TGTGCCAGCAGCCGGGACAGGGCAAACTATGGCTACACCTTC.

The V and J genes are TRBV7-3 and TRBJ2-5, with a possible D match to TRBD2 (6 bases). The germline gives CDR1 SGHTA, CDR2 FQGTGA. The V and J ends lost 2 bases and 4 bases respectively, with 14 bases between them. The CDR3 is 15 residues long. The CDR3 reads CASSLLGGGGETQYF. In DNA, the CDR3 is TGTGCCAGCAGCTTATTGGGGGGAGGAGGAGAGACCCAGTACTTC.

The rearrangement uses TRBV27 and TRBJ2-7; 10 positions agree with TRBD2. The CDR3 contains 16 residues. V was pared by 1 base and J by 1 base, with 4 bases of the junction left unmatched. Per the germline V gene, CDR1 is MNHEY and CDR2 is SMNVEV (reference sequence). This CDR3 is CASSLFSSGRSYEQYF. CDR3 coding DNA: TGTGCCAGCAGTTTATTCAGTAGCGGGAGGTCCTACGAGCAGTACTTC.

The genes are TRBV27 and TRBJ2-1; D not resolved. V was shortened by 7 bases and J by 3 bases, with 13 bases between the two germline ends. Germline V gives CDR1 MNHEY, CDR2 SMNVEV (reference sequence). There are 14 residues in the CDR3. The CDR3 is CASTRSQNYNEQFF. CDR3 coding DNA: TGTGCCAGCACCCGGAGCCAAAACTACAATGAGCAGTTCTTC.

The chain joins TRBV27 to TRBJ2-2, with TRBD2 matching over 9 bases. Germline lookup yields CDR1 MNHEY and CDR2 SMNVEV (reference sequence). The CDR3 covers 17 residues. V trimming: 2 bases; J trimming: 7 bases; junction bases outside the gene matches: 11. The CDR3 loop reads CASSLSRREGRSGELFF. The CDR3 DNA reads as TGTGCCAGCAGTTTAAGTAGGCGGGAGGGCCGGAGCGGGGAGCTGTTTTTT.

This chain uses TRBV29-1 with TRBJ1-1, with 7 bases identical to TRBD1. This CDR3 region has 13 residues. Trimming cost V 3 bases and J 0 bases; bases outside gene matches: 1. Per germline, CDR1 SQVTM and CDR2 ANQGSEA. The CDR3 protein is CSVETGLNTEAFF. CDR3 sequence (DNA): TGCAGCGTTGAGACAGGGCTGAACACTGAAGCTTTCTTT.

This clone was detected only once. The rearrangement links TRBV14 to TRBJ2-3; the D gene is possibly TRBD2 (5 bases). CDR1 SGHDN and CDR2 FVKESK come from the germline V gene. V gave up 6 bases and J gave up 2 bases, with 18 bases separating them. The length of the CDR3 is 16 residues. CDR3 region: CASRLGLAADTDTQYF. CDR3 nucleotides: TGTGCCAGCAGACTCGGACTGGCGGCCGACACAGATACGCAGTATTTT.

V gene TRBV28 combines with J gene TRBJ2-5; D may be TRBD2 (6 bases). Germline CDR1 reads MDHEN; CDR2 reads SYDVKM. Trimming removed 8 bases at V and 5 bases at J, with 18 bases between. The CDR3 runs to 14 residues. This CDR3 is CASRHGGIGETQYF. Here the CDR3 DNA reads TGTGCCAGCCGTCACGGGGGAATAGGTGAGACCCAGTACTTC.

Regarding this clone: Other DNA sequences in this sample translate to the same CDR3. This chain joins TRBV5-1 and TRBJ1-1; D call uncertain. The germline V gene has CDR1 SGHRS and CDR2 YFSETQ. The CDR3 loop spans 14 amino acids. V lost 0 bases and J 1 base, leaving 7 bases between the germline ends. In DNA form, the CDR3 reads TGCGCCAGCAGCTTGGCAGCAGGGAACACTGAAGCTTTCTTT. It translates to CASSLAAGNTEAFF.

The V call is TRBV19, the J call TRBJ1-1; D unclear. Germline V gene data show CDR1 as LNHDA and CDR2 as SQIVND (reference sequence). V lost 0 bases to trimming and J lost 3 bases, with 5 bases between them. CDR3 length: 13 amino acids. Written as DNA, the CDR3 is TGTGCCAGTAGTATAGATCGGGACACTGAAGCTTTCTTT. Its translation: CASSIDRDTEAFF.

The rearrangement joins TRBV27 to TRBJ2-7, with D perhaps matching TRBD2 (6 bases). The CDR3 consists of 14 residues. Germline loops: CDR1 MNHEY, CDR2 SMNVEV (reference sequence). Between the trimmed V and J ends, which lost 5 bases and 5 bases, there was a span of 16 bases. The CDR3 DNA reads as TGTGCCAGCAGTCCCGGGAGCCACCAAAACGAGCAGTACTTC. The encoded protein is CASSPGSHQNEQYF.

This chain uses TRBV5-1 with TRBJ2-1, with 8 bases fitting TRBD2. From germline, CDR1 is SGHRS and CDR2 YFSETQ. J lost 9 bases, V lost 6 bases, and 14 bases had no gene match. This CDR3 is 15 amino acids long. The CDR3 DNA is TGCGCCAGCATAGATGGGCTAGCGGGCGTGGGTGAGCAGTTCTTC. It codes for CASIDGLAGVGEQFF.

V gene TRBV28 combines with J gene TRBJ1-4; D is perhaps TRBD1 (5 bases). The CDR3 is 16 residues long. Germline lookup yields CDR1 MDHEN and CDR2 SYDVKM. Trimming pared 4 bases from V and 13 bases from J, leaving 25 bases between. The CDR3 region is CASSSPSGGDRDLLFF. The CDR3 DNA is TGTGCCAGCAGTTCACCCTCGGGGGGAGATAGAGATTTACTGTTTTTT.

The CDR3 sequence is CASSPGRFSYNEQFF. DNA of the CDR3: TGTGCCAGCAGCCCCGGCAGGTTCTCCTACAATGAGCAGTTCTTC. The V and J genes are TRBV7-9 and TRBJ2-1; no clear D gene. With 5 bases removed from V and 0 bases from J, the gap between germline ends came to 11 bases. CDR1 SEHNR and CDR2 FQNEAQ come from the germline V gene (reference sequence). The CDR3 loop spans 15 amino acids.

The chain combines TRBV4-2 with TRBJ2-7; weak D call: TRBD2 (5 bases). V was pared by 4 bases and J by 5 bases, with 18 bases between. The CDR3 runs 15 residues. Germline V gene data show CDR1 as LGHNA and CDR2 as YNFKEQ. Here the CDR3 DNA reads TGTGCCAGCAGCCCAGCATGGGGTGCGGGCCACGAGCAGTACTTC. It codes for CASSPAWGAGHEQYF.